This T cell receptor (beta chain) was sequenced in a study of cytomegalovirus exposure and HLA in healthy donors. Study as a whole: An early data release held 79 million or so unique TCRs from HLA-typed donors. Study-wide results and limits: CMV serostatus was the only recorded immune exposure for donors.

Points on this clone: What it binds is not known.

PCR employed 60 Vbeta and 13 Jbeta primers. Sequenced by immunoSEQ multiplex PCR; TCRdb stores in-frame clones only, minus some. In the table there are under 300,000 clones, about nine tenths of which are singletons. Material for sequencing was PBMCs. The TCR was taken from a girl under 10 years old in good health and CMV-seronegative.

CDR3 region: CASSRLAGVTGELFF. The DNA of the CDR3 is TGTGCCAGCAGCCGACTAGCGGGAGTTACCGGGGAGCTGTTTTTT. J is TRBJ2-2 and V is TRBV14; 12 positions match TRBD2. Germline CDR1 is SGHDN and CDR2 is FVKESK. The CDR3 has 15 amino acids. Unmatched junction bases numbered 2, after V lost 4 bases and J lost 5 bases.